This TCR beta chain stems from a study of OX40 agonist ivuxolimab in advanced cancers. Study in general: Prior anti-PD-1, anti-PD-L1 or anti-CTLA-4 therapy did not bar entry, and 30% to 40% had some.

Repertoires were generated with immunoSEQ multiplex PCR, while TCRdb's copy carries only in-frame clones and drops some. This table holds around 46,000 clones, around 91% found once. In regard to this clone: The target antigen is unknown.

Whole-study results and caveats: Averaging showed that CD8+ T cells had more expanded clones than CD4+ did. Both CD4+ and CD8+ T cell populations in blood had undergone clonal expansion by week 6 at 0.1 to 3.0 mg/kg.

Sequencing used CD4+ or CD8+ T cells sorted from blood, obtained in a trial of the OX40 agonist ivuxolimab. The TCR sequence derives from an adult with an advanced solid tumor such as melanoma, head and neck, liver or kidney cancer.

Written as DNA, the CDR3 is TGTGCCAGCAGCTCTGGGAGGCAAGAGACCCAGTACTTC. This translates into CASSSGRQETQYF. The V and J genes are TRBV7-9 and TRBJ2-5; D might be TRBD2 (6 bases). The germline V and J ends were trimmed by 4 bases and 2 bases, with 8 bases remaining between them. The CDR3 consists of 13 residues. From germline, CDR1 is SEHNR and CDR2 FQNEAQ (reference sequence).